What follows is one T cell receptor (beta chain) and its context. Its antigen remains unknown. The sample is drawn from a study of T cell responses to AZD1222 COVID-19 vaccine. The repertoire was sequenced with immunoSEQ multiplex PCR; TCRdb's copy has only in-frame clones and lacks some. This sample has 150,000 to 200,000 clones, with more than 80% found just once. With V trimmed by 6 bases and J by 6 bases, 5 bases remained unmatched. Looked up from germline, CDR1 is LNHDA and CDR2 is SQIVND (reference sequence). This CDR3 contains 12 residues. The study's findings and limits: Sampling captured repertoires only after the peak T cell response. Females outnumbered males among donors, who were mostly white British; clonal diversity was possibly underestimated. It was only a handful of AZD1222 recipients who were seropositive at baseline.

The receptor was derived from an adult who received the MenACWY meningococcal vaccine as a control. The V gene is TRBV19, the J gene TRBJ2-7, with TRBD1 identical over 7 bases. Source: peripheral blood, taken 28 days after the second dose of the MenACWY control vaccine. The CDR3 region is CASSRTGIEQYF. CDR3 DNA: TGTGCCAGTAGCCGGACAGGAATCGAGCAGTACTTC. The variable domain in full, completed from reference TRBV19 and TRBJ2-7, reads DGGITQSPKYLFRKEGQNVTLSCEQNLNHDAMYWYRQDPGQGLRLIYYSQIVNDFQKGDIAEGYSVSREKKESFPLTVTSAQKNPTAFYLCASSRTGIEQYFGPGTRLTVT.